The clone carrying this T cell receptor beta chain turned up a few times. Its specificity is unknown. Germline lookup yields CDR1 SGHTA and CDR2 FQGNSA. Trimming left V 1 base short and J 7 bases short, with 4 bases between. The length of the CDR3 is 11 residues. Without exception, sorted populations had purity beyond 95%. The sample originates from a study of beta chain features in type 1 diabetes. Study information: Regarding age, gender and cell yields, patients proved similar to healthy donors. Overall study findings and caveats: Any role of HLA type in TCRB rearrangement remained unresolved here. Significant though moderate, a shortening of TCRB CDR3s appeared in all four CD4+ subsets of Type 1 diabetes patients. A greater similarity of naive, central memory and Treg TCRB repertoires was seen among patients than among healthy donors.

Sequenced material consisted of expressed TCRB transcripts (all of the isolated RNA was reverse transcribed). Sequencing used immunoSEQ multiplex PCR; TCRdb keeps in-frame clones, though not all of them. The sample lists some 350,000 clones, about 10% occurring once. The sequenced sample consisted of central memory CD4+ T cells from blood. The clonotype comes from a man aged 30 to 45 with type 1 diabetes. V is TRBV7-2 and J is TRBJ1-2; no reliable D call. CDR3: CASSLGPGYTF. The DNA of the CDR3 is TGTGCCAGCAGCTTAGGCCCTGGCTACACCTTC.